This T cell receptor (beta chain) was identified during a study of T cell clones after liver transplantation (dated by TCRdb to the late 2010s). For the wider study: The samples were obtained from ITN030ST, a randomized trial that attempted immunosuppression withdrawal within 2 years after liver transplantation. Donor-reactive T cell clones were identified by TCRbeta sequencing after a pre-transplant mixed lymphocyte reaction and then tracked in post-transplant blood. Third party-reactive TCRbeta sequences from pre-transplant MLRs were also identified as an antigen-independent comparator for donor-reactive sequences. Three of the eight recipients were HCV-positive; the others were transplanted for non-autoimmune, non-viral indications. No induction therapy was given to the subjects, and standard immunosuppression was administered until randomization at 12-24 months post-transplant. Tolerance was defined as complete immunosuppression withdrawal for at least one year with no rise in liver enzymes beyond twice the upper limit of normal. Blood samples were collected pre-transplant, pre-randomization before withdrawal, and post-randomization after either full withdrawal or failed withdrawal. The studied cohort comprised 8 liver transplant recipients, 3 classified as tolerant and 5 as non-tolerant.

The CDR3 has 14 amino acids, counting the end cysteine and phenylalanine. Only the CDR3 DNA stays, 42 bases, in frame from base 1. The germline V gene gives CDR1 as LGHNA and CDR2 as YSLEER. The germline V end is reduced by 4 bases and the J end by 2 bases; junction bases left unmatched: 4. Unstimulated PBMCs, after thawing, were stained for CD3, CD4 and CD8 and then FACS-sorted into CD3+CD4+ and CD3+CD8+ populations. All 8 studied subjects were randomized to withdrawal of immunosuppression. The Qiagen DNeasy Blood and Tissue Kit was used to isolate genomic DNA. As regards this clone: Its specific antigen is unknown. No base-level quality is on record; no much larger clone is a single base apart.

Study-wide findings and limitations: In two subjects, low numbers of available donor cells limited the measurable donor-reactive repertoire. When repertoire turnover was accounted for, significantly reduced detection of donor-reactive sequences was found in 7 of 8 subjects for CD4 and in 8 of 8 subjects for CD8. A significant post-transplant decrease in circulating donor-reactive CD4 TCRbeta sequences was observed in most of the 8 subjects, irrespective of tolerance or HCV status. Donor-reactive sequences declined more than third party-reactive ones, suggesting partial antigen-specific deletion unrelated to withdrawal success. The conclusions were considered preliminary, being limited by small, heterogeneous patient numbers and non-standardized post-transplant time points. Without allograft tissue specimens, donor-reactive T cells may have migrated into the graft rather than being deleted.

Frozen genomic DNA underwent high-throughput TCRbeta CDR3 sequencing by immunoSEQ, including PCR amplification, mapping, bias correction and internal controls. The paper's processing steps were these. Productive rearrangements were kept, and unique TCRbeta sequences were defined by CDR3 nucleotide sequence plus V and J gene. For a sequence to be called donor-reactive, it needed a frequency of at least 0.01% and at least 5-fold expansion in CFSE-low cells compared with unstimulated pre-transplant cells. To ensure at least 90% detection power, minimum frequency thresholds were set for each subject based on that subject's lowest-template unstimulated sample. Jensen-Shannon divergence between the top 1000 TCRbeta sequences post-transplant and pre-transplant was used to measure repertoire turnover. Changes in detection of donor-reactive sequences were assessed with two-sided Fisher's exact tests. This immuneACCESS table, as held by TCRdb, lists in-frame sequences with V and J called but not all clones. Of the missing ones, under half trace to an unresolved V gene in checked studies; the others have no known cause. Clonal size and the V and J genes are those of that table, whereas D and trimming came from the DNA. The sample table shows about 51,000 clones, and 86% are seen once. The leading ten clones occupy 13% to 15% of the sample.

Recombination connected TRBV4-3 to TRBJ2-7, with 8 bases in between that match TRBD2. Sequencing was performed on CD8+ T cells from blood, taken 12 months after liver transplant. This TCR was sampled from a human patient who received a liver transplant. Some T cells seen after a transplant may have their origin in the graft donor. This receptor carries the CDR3 CASSLIAGPYEQYF. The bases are TGCGCCAGCAGCCTAATAGCGGGGCCCTACGAGCAGTACTTC.